Listed below are T cell receptor beta chains from one sample, sequenced in a study of blood T cell repertoires in COVID-19. The assay was immunoSEQ multiplex PCR, and TCRdb's table has in-frame clones only and misses some. The repertoire holds 200,000 to 300,000 clones, roughly 80% seen once, with approximately 9.4% in the top ten. Specimen: peripheral blood. The source is a woman aged 80 or older with acute or convalescent COVID-19. The CDR3 runs from the conserved cysteine through the conserved F or W. A D gene is named only where the DNA matches it firmly. Clone sizes are given selectively: once, few, many, or a class where the clone is expanded.

D gene: TRBD1
clone size: NA
J gene: TRBJ1-6
V gene: TRBV19
CDR3 DNA: TGTGCCAGTAAACAGGGGGCTGGCTCCTATAATTCACCCCTCCACTTT
CDR3 protein: CASKQGAGSYNSPLHF

D gene: NA
clone size: few
J gene: TRBJ1-3
V gene: TRBV29-1
CDR3 DNA: TGCAGCGTTGTCCGCTCTGGAAACACCATATATTTT
CDR3 protein: CSVVRSGNTIYF

D gene: NA
clone size: NA
J gene: TRBJ2-7
V gene: TRBV28
CDR3 DNA: TGTGCCAGCAGTTTAGATGGTTCACTGAGTTACGAGCAGTACTTC
CDR3 protein: CASSLDGSLSYEQYF

D gene: NA
clone size: NA
J gene: TRBJ1-1
V gene: TRBV4-1
CDR3 DNA: TGCGCCAGCAGCCAAGATCTATGGGGGCATAACGGTGAAGCTTTCTTT
CDR3 protein: CASSQDLWGHNGEAFF

D gene: TRBD1
clone size: once
J gene: TRBJ1-2
V gene: TRBV28
CDR3 DNA: TGTGCCAGCAGTTTAAGGCGGGGTGGGACAGGGGCTTATGGCTACACCTTC
CDR3 protein: CASSLRRGGTGAYGYTF

D gene: NA
clone size: NA
J gene: TRBJ2-7
V gene: TRBV5-6
CDR3 DNA: TGTGCCAGCAGCTTGGCGGCGGACGAGCAGTACTTC
CDR3 protein: CASSLAADEQYF

D gene: TRBD1
clone size: NA
J gene: TRBJ1-1
V gene: TRBV7-9
CDR3 DNA: TGTGCCAGCAGCCGACAGGGGAACACTGAAGCTTTCTTT
CDR3 protein: CASSRQGNTEAFF

D gene: TRBD2
clone size: NA
J gene: TRBJ2-2
V gene: TRBV5-1
CDR3 DNA: TGCGCCAGCAGCTTCGAAGCGGGGGGCGCTACCGGGGAGCTGTTTTTT
CDR3 protein: CASSFEAGGATGELFF

D gene: NA
clone size: NA
J gene: TRBJ1-1
V gene: TRBV30
CDR3 DNA: TGTGCCTGGAGTCCCCCACGGAGGGGGGGCGAAAAAGCTTTCTTT
CDR3 protein: CAWSPPRRGGEKAFF

D gene: TRBD1
clone size: NA
J gene: TRBJ1-4
V gene: TRBV6-5
CDR3 DNA: TGTGCCAGCACCAAGACAGGGGGGACTGAAAAACTGTTTTTT
CDR3 protein: CASTKTGGTEKLFF

D gene: NA
clone size: few
J gene: TRBJ2-3
V gene: TRBV7-9
CDR3 DNA: TGTGCCAGCAGCTTAGGACAGGGCACAGATACGCAGTATTTT
CDR3 protein: CASSLGQGTDTQYF

D gene: TRBD1
clone size: NA
J gene: TRBJ1-5
V gene: TRBV18
CDR3 DNA: TGTGCCAGCTCACTTGGGACAGGGGGAGAGGGGCCCCAGCATTTT
CDR3 protein: CASSLGTGGEGPQHF

D gene: TRBD2
clone size: NA
J gene: TRBJ2-3
V gene: TRBV29-1
CDR3 DNA: TGCAGCGTTGATGGGCTAGCGGGTGGAGCTGATACGCAGTATTTT
CDR3 protein: CSVDGLAGGADTQYF

D gene: TRBD2
clone size: NA
J gene: TRBJ2-7
V gene: TRBV6-1
CDR3 DNA: TGTGCCAGCAGTGAAGCGGGGGGGTGGTACGAGCAGTACTTC
CDR3 protein: CASSEAGGWYEQYF

D gene: TRBD1
clone size: NA
J gene: TRBJ2-2
V gene: TRBV2
CDR3 DNA: TGTGCCAGCAGCCGGGACAGGGAAAAGGGCGGGGAGCTGTTTTTT
CDR3 protein: CASSRDREKGGELFF

D gene: NA
clone size: NA
J gene: TRBJ2-7
V gene: TRBV12-5
CDR3 DNA: TGTGCTAGTGGTTCCGTTGACGAGCAGTACTTC
CDR3 protein: CASGSVDEQYF

D gene: TRBD1
clone size: NA
J gene: TRBJ1-4
V gene: TRBV18
CDR3 DNA: TGTGCCAGCTCACCGATACCGGACAGGGTTAATGAAAAACTGTTTTTT
CDR3 protein: CASSPIPDRVNEKLFF

D gene: NA
clone size: NA
J gene: TRBJ1-2
V gene: TRBV10-3
CDR3 DNA: TGTGCCATCAGTGAGGTAGACTCGAGCGGTGGCTACACCTTC
CDR3 protein: CAISEVDSSGGYTF

D gene: TRBD2
clone size: NA
J gene: TRBJ2-7
V gene: TRBV19
CDR3 DNA: TGTGCCAGTAGTATCGGGGGGACCTACGAGCAGTACTTC
CDR3 protein: CASSIGGTYEQYF

D gene: TRBD1
clone size: NA
J gene: TRBJ1-2
V gene: TRBV27
CDR3 DNA: TGTGCCAGCAAGGCGGGACAGGGATATGGCTACACCTTC
CDR3 protein: CASKAGQGYGYTF

D gene: NA
clone size: NA
J gene: TRBJ1-1
V gene: TRBV15
CDR3 DNA: TGTGCCACCAGCATCCCGCGAGGAGGGTTTGGCACTGAAGCTTTCTTT
CDR3 protein: CATSIPRGGFGTEAFF

D gene: TRBD1
clone size: NA
J gene: TRBJ1-2
V gene: TRBV6-1
CDR3 DNA: TGTGCCAGCAGTGAAGCTCGGACAGGGAATCGAGGCTACACCTTC
CDR3 protein: CASSEARTGNRGYTF

D gene: NA
clone size: NA
J gene: TRBJ2-7
V gene: TRBV3-1/TRBV3-2
CDR3 DNA: TGTGCCAGCAGTCCGAAACACCAGGGGACCGAGCAGTACTTC
CDR3 protein: CASSPKHQGTEQYF

D gene: NA
clone size: once
J gene: TRBJ2-7
V gene: TRBV21-1
CDR3 DNA: TGTGCCAGCAGCACACCGGACACGGCCTACGAGCAGTACTTC
CDR3 protein: CASSTPDTAYEQYF

D gene: TRBD1
clone size: NA
J gene: TRBJ1-4
V gene: TRBV5-4
CDR3 DNA: TGTGCCAGCAGCTTGGGGACAGGGGGATATGAAAAACTGTTTTTT
CDR3 protein: CASSLGTGGYEKLFF

D gene: TRBD1
clone size: NA
J gene: TRBJ1-5
V gene: TRBV10-3
CDR3 DNA: TGTGCCATCAGTGATCGACAGGGTTTAACACAGCCCCAGCATTTT
CDR3 protein: CAISDRQGLTQPQHF

D gene: NA
clone size: NA
J gene: TRBJ1-5
V gene: TRBV28
CDR3 DNA: TGTGCCAGCAGTTTACAGGGGCAGCCCCAGCATTTT
CDR3 protein: CASSLQGQPQHF

D gene: TRBD2
clone size: NA
J gene: TRBJ2-3
V gene: TRBV29-1
CDR3 DNA: TGCAGCGTCCGCCGACTAGCGGGGGGCGATACGCAGTATTTT
CDR3 protein: CSVRRLAGGDTQYF

D gene: NA
clone size: NA
J gene: TRBJ2-7
V gene: TRBV11-2
CDR3 DNA: TGTGCCAGCAGCTTAGATTCCCCGGGATCCTACGAGCAGTACTTC
CDR3 protein: CASSLDSPGSYEQYF

D gene: TRBD1
clone size: NA
J gene: TRBJ2-5
V gene: TRBV29-1
CDR3 DNA: TGCAGCGTTGATAAGGGGGCGAGGGAGACCCAGTACTTC
CDR3 protein: CSVDKGARETQYF

D gene: NA
clone size: few
J gene: TRBJ1-5
V gene: TRBV19
CDR3 DNA: TGTGCCACCTCCGATGCCGGGACAACCAATCAGCCCCAGCATTTT
CDR3 protein: CATSDAGTTNQPQHF

D gene: NA
clone size: NA
J gene: TRBJ1-6
V gene: TRBV19
CDR3 DNA: TGTGCCAGTAGTACCTCCTCCTCAGGGTTAGGTTCACCCCTCCACTTT
CDR3 protein: CASSTSSSGLGSPLHF

D gene: NA
clone size: NA
J gene: TRBJ2-1
V gene: TRBV19
CDR3 DNA: TGTGCCAGTAGTACTCGGCAGGCAAACAATGAGCAGTTCTTC
CDR3 protein: CASSTRQANNEQFF

D gene: TRBD1
clone size: NA
J gene: TRBJ1-3
V gene: TRBV28
CDR3 DNA: TGTGCCAGCAGTTTAGGGACAGGCCCTGGAAACACCATATATTTT
CDR3 protein: CASSLGTGPGNTIYF

D gene: NA
clone size: NA
J gene: TRBJ1-2
V gene: TRBV19
CDR3 DNA: TGTGCCAGTAGCCAGACACAAGATGGCTACACCTTC
CDR3 protein: CASSQTQDGYTF

D gene: TRBD1
clone size: NA
J gene: TRBJ1-1
V gene: TRBV11-2
CDR3 DNA: TGTGCCAGCAGCCCGGGGGACAGGGTAGTGACTGAAGCTTTCTTT
CDR3 protein: CASSPGDRVVTEAFF

D gene: NA
clone size: once
J gene: TRBJ1-1
V gene: TRBV20-1
CDR3 DNA: TGCAGTGCTGGGCAGAACACTGAAGCTTTCTTT
CDR3 protein: CSAGQNTEAFF

D gene: NA
clone size: NA
J gene: TRBJ2-1
V gene: TRBV3-1/TRBV3-2
CDR3 DNA: TGTGCCAGCAGCCAACGGGGAGGACGGGATGAGCAGTTCTTC
CDR3 protein: CASSQRGGRDEQFF

D gene: NA
clone size: NA
J gene: TRBJ2-7
V gene: TRBV7-8
CDR3 DNA: TGTGCCAGCAGCTCCCAGGGGCCGTCCTACGAGCAGTACTTC
CDR3 protein: CASSSQGPSYEQYF

D gene: TRBD2
clone size: NA
J gene: TRBJ2-7
V gene: TRBV7-3
CDR3 DNA: TGTGCCAGCAGCTTAAGTAGCGGGGGGGCCTACGAGCAGTACTTC
CDR3 protein: CASSLSSGGAYEQYF

D gene: NA
clone size: few
J gene: TRBJ2-2
V gene: TRBV21-1
CDR3 DNA: TGTGCCCGAGCGGGGCAGACCAACACCGGGGAGCTGTTTTTT
CDR3 protein: CARAGQTNTGELFF

D gene: NA
clone size: NA
J gene: TRBJ1-1
V gene: TRBV2
CDR3 DNA: TGTGCCAGTGGGGCTAGGGGTGGCACTGAAGCTTTCTTT
CDR3 protein: CASGARGGTEAFF

D gene: NA
clone size: NA
J gene: TRBJ2-4
V gene: TRBV28
CDR3 DNA: TGTGCCAGCAGTTTCGGACAACTCGACAAAAACATTCAGTACTTC
CDR3 protein: CASSFGQLDKNIQYF

D gene: TRBD2
clone size: NA
J gene: TRBJ2-5
V gene: TRBV6-5
CDR3 DNA: TGTGCCAGCAGTTCCCCGGGACTAGGACAAGAGACCCAGTACTTC
CDR3 protein: CASSSPGLGQETQYF

D gene: NA
clone size: NA
J gene: TRBJ1-5
V gene: TRBV6-5
CDR3 DNA: TGTGCCAGCAGCCAACGTACAGGGTTCGATCAGCCCCAGCATTTT
CDR3 protein: CASSQRTGFDQPQHF

D gene: TRBD1
clone size: NA
J gene: TRBJ2-7
V gene: TRBV5-1
CDR3 DNA: TGCGCCAGCAGCAGGACAGGGGACTACGAGCAGTACTTC
CDR3 protein: CASSRTGDYEQYF

D gene: TRBD1
clone size: NA
J gene: TRBJ2-5
V gene: TRBV5-1
CDR3 DNA: TGCGCCAGCAGCCCGACAGGGGGCAAGCAAGAGACCCAGTACTTC
CDR3 protein: CASSPTGGKQETQYF

D gene: NA
clone size: NA
J gene: TRBJ1-1
V gene: TRBV29-1
CDR3 DNA: TGCAGCGCCGGGGACGGGGGGAATGAAGCTTTCTTT
CDR3 protein: CSAGDGGNEAFF

D gene: NA
clone size: NA
J gene: TRBJ2-5
V gene: TRBV2
CDR3 DNA: TGTGCCAGCAGTGTCCGCCCCTATCCAGAGACCCAGTACTTC
CDR3 protein: CASSVRPYPETQYF

D gene: NA
clone size: NA
J gene: TRBJ1-3
V gene: TRBV6-6
CDR3 DNA: TGTGCCAGCAGTTACTCAGGGGTCCTCTCTGGAAACACCATATATTTT
CDR3 protein: CASSYSGVLSGNTIYF

D gene: NA
clone size: NA
J gene: TRBJ1-3
V gene: TRBV6-5
CDR3 DNA: TGTGCCAGCACTGTGGAGTACTCTGGAAACACCATATATTTT
CDR3 protein: CASTVEYSGNTIYF

D gene: NA
clone size: NA
J gene: TRBJ2-7
V gene: TRBV6-5
CDR3 DNA: TGTGCCAGCAGTTCCCCGGGGACTGCCTACGAGCAGTACTTC
CDR3 protein: CASSSPGTAYEQYF

D gene: NA
clone size: NA
J gene: TRBJ2-7
V gene: TRBV5-4
CDR3 DNA: TGTGCCAGCAGCTCCGCCACGGGATCCACCTACGAGCAGTACTTC
CDR3 protein: CASSSATGSTYEQYF

D gene: NA
clone size: NA
J gene: TRBJ2-2
V gene: TRBV5-5
CDR3 DNA: TGTGCCAGCAGCTTACTTGCCTACACCGGGGAGCTGTTTTTT
CDR3 protein: CASSLLAYTGELFF

D gene: NA
clone size: few
J gene: TRBJ1-5
V gene: TRBV2
CDR3 DNA: TGTGCCAGCAAAGGGACAAATAGCAATCAGCCCCAGCATTTT
CDR3 protein: CASKGTNSNQPQHF

D gene: NA
clone size: NA
J gene: TRBJ1-2
V gene: TRBV6-6
CDR3 DNA: TGTGCCAGCAGTTTTAACAGGAACTATGGCTACACCTTC
CDR3 protein: CASSFNRNYGYTF

D gene: NA
clone size: NA
J gene: TRBJ2-1
V gene: TRBV5-8
CDR3 DNA: TGTGCCAGCAGTCCCAGCCGCCGGAGCTCCTACAATGAGCAGTTCTTC
CDR3 protein: CASSPSRRSSYNEQFF